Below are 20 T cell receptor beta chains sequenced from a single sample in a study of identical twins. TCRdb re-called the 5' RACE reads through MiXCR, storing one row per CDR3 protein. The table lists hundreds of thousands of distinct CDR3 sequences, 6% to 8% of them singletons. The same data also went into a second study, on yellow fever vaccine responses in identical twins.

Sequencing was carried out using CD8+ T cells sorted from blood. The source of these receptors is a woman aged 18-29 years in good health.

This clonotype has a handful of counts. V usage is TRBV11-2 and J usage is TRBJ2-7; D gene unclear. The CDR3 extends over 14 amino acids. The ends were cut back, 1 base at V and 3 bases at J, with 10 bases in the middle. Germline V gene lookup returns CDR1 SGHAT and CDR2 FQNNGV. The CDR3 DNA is TGTGCCAGCAGCTTAGGTGACACCTACTACGAGCAGTACGTC. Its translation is CASSLGDTYYEQYV.

CDR3: CASSSRDPVFAEQFF. CDR3 sequence (DNA): TGTGCCAGCAGCTCCCGGGACCCCGTTTTCGCTGAGCAGTTCTTC. The chain recombines TRBV7-9 with TRBJ2-1; D could derive from TRBD1 or TRBD2 (5 bases each). CDR3 length: 15 residues. CDR1 is SEHNR, CDR2 FQNEAQ, per germline (reference sequence). V lost 4 bases, J lost 9 bases, and 19 bases lay in between.

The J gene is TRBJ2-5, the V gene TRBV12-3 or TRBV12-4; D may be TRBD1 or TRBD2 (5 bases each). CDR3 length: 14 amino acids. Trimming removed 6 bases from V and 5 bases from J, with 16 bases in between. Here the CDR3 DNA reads TGTGCCAGCAGCCCTCTAGCAGGGCGGGAGACCCAGTACTTC. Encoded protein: CASSPLAGRETQYF.

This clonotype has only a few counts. The CDR3 sequence is CASSQETGPYSNQPQHF. CDR3 bases: TGTGCCAGCAGCCAAGAGACAGGGCCCTATAGCAATCAGCCCCAGCATTTT. This chain links TRBV4-2 with TRBJ1-5; 7 bases fit TRBD1. Looked up from germline, CDR1 is LGHNA and CDR2 is YNFKEQ. The CDR3 length is 17 residues. The V segment lost 0 bases and the J segment 0 bases; nucleotides outside the gene matches: 5.

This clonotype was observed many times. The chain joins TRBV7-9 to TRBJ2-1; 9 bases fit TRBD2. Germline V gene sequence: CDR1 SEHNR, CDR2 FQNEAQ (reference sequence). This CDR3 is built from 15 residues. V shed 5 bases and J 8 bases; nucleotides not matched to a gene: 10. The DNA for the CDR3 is TGTGCCAGCAGCCTCTCCCGGGCGGGAGGGGATGAGCAGTTCTTC. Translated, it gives CASSLSRAGGDEQFF.

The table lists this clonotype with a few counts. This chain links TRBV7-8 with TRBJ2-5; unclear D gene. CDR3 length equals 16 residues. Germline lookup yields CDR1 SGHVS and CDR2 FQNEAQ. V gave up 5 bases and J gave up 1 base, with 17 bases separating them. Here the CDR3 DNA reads TGTGCCAGCAGCGGTTACAGCATTAAGGGCCAAGAGACCCAGTACTTC. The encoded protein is CASSGYSIKGQETQYF.

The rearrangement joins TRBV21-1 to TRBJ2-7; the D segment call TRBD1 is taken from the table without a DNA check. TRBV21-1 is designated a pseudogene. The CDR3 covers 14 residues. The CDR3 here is CASIWTGRPYEQYV. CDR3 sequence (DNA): TGTGCCAGCATCTGGACAGGGAGGCCCTACGAGCAGTACGTC.

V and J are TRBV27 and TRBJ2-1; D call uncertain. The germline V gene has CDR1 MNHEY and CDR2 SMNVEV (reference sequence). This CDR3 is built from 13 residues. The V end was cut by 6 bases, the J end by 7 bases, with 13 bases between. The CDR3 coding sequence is TGTGCCAGCAGACCCCTCGGTTTGAATGAGCAGTTCTTC. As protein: CASRPLGLNEQFF.

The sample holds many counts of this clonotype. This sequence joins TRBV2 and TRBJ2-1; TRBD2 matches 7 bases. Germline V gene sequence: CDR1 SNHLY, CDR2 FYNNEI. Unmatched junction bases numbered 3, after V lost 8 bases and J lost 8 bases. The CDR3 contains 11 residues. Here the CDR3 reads CASPRGDEQFF. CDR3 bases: TGTGCCAGCCCTCGGGGGGATGAGCAGTTCTTC.

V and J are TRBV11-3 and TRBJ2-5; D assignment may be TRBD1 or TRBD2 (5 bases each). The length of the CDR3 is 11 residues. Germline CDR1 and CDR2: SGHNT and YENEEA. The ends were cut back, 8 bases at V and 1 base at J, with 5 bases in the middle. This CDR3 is CASGGQETQYF. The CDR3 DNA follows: TGTGCCAGCGGGGGCCAAGAGACCCAGTACTTC.

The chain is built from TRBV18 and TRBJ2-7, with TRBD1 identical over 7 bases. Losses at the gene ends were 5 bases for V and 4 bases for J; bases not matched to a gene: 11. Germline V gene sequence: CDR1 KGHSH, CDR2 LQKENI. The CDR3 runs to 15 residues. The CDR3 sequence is CASSSSTGKMYEQYF. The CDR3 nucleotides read TGTGCCAGCTCATCGTCGACAGGGAAGATGTACGAGCAGTACTTC.

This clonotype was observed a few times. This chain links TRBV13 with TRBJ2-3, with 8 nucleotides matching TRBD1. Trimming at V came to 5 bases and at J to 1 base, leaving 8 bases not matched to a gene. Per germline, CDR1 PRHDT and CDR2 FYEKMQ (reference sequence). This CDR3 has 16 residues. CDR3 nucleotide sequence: TGTGCCAGCAGCGCCCGACAGGGGCCAGGCACAGATACGCAGTATTTT. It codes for CASSARQGPGTDTQYF.

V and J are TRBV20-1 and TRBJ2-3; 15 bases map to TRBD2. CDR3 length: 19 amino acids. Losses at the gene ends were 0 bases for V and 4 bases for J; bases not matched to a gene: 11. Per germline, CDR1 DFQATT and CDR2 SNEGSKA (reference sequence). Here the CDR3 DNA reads TGCAGTGCTAGAGATGGGACTAGCGGGAGGTCTGTGCAGCCAGATACGCAGTATTTT. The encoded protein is CSARDGTSGRSVQPDTQYF.

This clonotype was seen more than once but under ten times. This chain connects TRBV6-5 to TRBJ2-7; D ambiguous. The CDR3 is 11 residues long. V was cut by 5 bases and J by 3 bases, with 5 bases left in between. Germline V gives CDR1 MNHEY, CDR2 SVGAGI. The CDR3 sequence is CASSNLYEQYV. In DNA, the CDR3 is TGTGCCAGCAGTAACCTCTACGAGCAGTACGTC.

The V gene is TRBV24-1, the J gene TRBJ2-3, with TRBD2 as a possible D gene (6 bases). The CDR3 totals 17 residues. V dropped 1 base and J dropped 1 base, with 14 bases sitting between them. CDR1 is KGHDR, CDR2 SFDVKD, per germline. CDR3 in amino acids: CATSDFSTTRRTDTQYF. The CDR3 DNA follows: TGTGCCACCAGTGATTTTAGCACGACTAGGCGCACAGATACGCAGTATTTT.

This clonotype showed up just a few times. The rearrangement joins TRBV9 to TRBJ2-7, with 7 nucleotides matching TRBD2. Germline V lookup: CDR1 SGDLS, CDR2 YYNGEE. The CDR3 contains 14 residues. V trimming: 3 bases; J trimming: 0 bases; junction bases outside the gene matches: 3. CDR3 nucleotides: TGTGCCAGCAGCGCTGGGGACTACTCCTACGAGCAGTACTTC. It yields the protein CASSAGDYSYEQYF. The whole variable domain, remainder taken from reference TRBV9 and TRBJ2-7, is DSGVTQTPKHLITATGQRVTLRCSPRSGDLSVYWYQQSLDQGLQFLIQYYNGEERAKGNILERFSAQQFPDLHSELNLSSLELGDSALYFCASSAGDYSYEQYFGPGTRLTVT.

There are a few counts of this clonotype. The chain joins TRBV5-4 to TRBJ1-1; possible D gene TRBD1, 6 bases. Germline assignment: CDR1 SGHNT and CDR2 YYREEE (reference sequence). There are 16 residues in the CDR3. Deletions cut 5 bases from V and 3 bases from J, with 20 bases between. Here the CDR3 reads CASRPTGTVVYTEAFF. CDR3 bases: TGTGCCAGCAGGCCAACAGGGACTGTCGTGTACACTGAAGCTTTCTTT.

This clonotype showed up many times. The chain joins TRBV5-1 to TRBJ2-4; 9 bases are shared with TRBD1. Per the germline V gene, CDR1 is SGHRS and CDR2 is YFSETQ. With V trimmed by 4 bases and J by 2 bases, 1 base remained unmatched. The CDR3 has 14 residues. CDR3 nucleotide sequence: TGCGCCAGCAGCACAGGGGGCTCCAAAAACATTCAGTACTTC. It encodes CASSTGGSKNIQYF.

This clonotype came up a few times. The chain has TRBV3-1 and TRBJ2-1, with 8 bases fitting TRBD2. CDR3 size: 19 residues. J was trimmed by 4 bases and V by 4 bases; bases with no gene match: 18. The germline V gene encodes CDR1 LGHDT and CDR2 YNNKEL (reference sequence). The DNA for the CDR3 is TGTGCCAGCAGCCCCTCGATAGATCCAGCGGGGGCCTTTTACAATGAGCAGTTCTTC. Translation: CASSPSIDPAGAFYNEQFF.

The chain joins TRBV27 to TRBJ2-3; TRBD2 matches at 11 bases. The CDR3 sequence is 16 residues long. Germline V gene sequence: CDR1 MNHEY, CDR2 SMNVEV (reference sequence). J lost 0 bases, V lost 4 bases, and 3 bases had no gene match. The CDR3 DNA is TGTGCCAGCAGTTCTAGCGGGAGGACTAGCACAGATACGCAGTATTTT. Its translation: CASSSSGRTSTDTQYF.